The next 27 T cell receptor beta chains were all read from a single sample in a study of neoadjuvant anti-PD-1 for oral cavity cancer. The assay was immunoSEQ multiplex PCR, and TCRdb's table has in-frame clones only and misses some. Of about 14,000 clones listed, over 65% were seen once; the top ten hold 2.5% to 3.5%. This specimen consisted of PBMCs, obtained before nivolumab (anti-PD-1) treatment. Receptors originate from a person between 40 and 85 years old with oral cavity squamous cell carcinoma.

The chain recombines TRBV2 with TRBJ2-7; no firm D call. V lost 7 bases and J lost 0, with 10 bases in between. Germline lookup yields CDR1 SNHLY and CDR2 FYNNEI. The CDR3 is 13 amino acids. In DNA form, the CDR3 reads TGTGCCAGCACCGCGGCCGACTCCTACGAGCAGTACTTC. This gives the protein CASTAADSYEQYF.

J is TRBJ2-1 and V is TRBV4-1; 7 bases line up with TRBD2. The junction had 10 bases not matched to a gene; V was cut back by 1 base and J by 4 bases. The CDR3 consists of 17 residues. Germline CDR1 reads MGHRA; CDR2 reads YSYEKL. CDR3 coding DNA: TGCGCCAGCAGCCAAGGGCGCCAGCGGGGCTTTTACAATGAGCAGTTCTTC. It codes for CASSQGRQRGFYNEQFF.

The chain couples TRBV10-3 to TRBJ1-3, with D perhaps matching TRBD1 (6 bases). Per the germline V gene, CDR1 is ENHRY and CDR2 is SYGVKD. This CDR3 has 15 amino acids. Trimming removed 3 bases at V and 4 bases at J, with 13 bases between. The CDR3 DNA reads TGTGCCATCAGTGAACCCTGGGGGCGAGGAAACACCATATATTTT. Residues: CAISEPWGRGNTIYF.

The chain couples TRBV14 to TRBJ2-7; perhaps TRBD2 as D (6 bases). V was pared by 1 base and J by 0 bases, with 16 bases between. The CDR3 has 17 amino acids. The germline CDR1 and CDR2 sequences are SGHDN and FVKESK. The CDR3 nucleotides are TGTGCCAGCAGCCAAGGGACCTTAGCGGATTACTCCTACGAGCAGTACTTC. This sequence encodes CASSQGTLADYSYEQYF.

This clone was detected once. V is TRBV10-2 and J is TRBJ1-1; no definite D call. Trimming left V 6 bases short and J 0 bases short, with 8 bases between. Germline-derived CDR1 and CDR2 are WSHSY and SAAADI. The CDR3 loop spans 13 amino acids. Here the CDR3 reads CASRQTMNTEAFF. CDR3 coding DNA: TGCGCCAGCAGACAGACGATGAACACTGAAGCTTTCTTT.

The chain is built from TRBV9 and TRBJ2-7; 7 bases map to TRBD2. This CDR3 has 15 amino acids. The trim removed 4 bases at V and 3 bases at J, leaving 10 bases unmatched. Germline V gives CDR1 SGDLS, CDR2 YYNGEE. This chain's CDR3 is CASSPQERGYYEQYF. CDR3 DNA: TGTGCCAGCAGCCCCCAGGAGCGGGGTTACTACGAGCAGTACTTC.

The gene calls are TRBV29-1 and TRBJ1-1; a weak D match, TRBD1 (6 bases). Trimming removed 3 bases at V and 5 bases at J, with 7 bases between. The germline gives CDR1 SQVTM, CDR2 ANQGSEA. The CDR3 covers 11 residues. The CDR3 here is CSVDQGTEAFF. The CDR3 nucleotides read TGCAGCGTTGACCAGGGGACTGAAGCTTTCTTT.

This clone has more than one count but fewer than ten. The chain recombines TRBV7-9 with TRBJ2-7, with D possibly matching TRBD2 (5 bases). The CDR3 contains 14 residues. Trimming removed 1 base at V and 4 bases at J, with 11 bases between. Germline lookup yields CDR1 SEHNR and CDR2 FQNEAQ (reference sequence). CDR3 amino acids: CASSLEGPGYEQYF. CDR3 bases: TGTGCCAGCAGCTTAGAAGGTCCGGGGTACGAGCAGTACTTC.

This clone was found a few times. The chain recombines TRBV30 with TRBJ1-2; possible D gene TRBD1, 5 bases. CDR1 and CDR2 (germline): GTSNPN, SVGIG (reference sequence). The CDR3 extends over 14 amino acids. V gave up 5 bases and J gave up 3 bases, with 16 bases separating them. This CDR3 is CAWSGRNLYYGYTF. For the CDR3, the DNA is TGTGCCTGGTCGGGACGGAACCTATACTATGGCTACACCTTC.

The chain links TRBV4-1 to TRBJ2-7; D might be TRBD1 (5 bases). This CDR3 region has 17 residues. V dropped 4 bases and J dropped 0 bases, with 19 bases sitting between them. The V gene's germline CDR1 is MGHRA and CDR2 YSYEKL. This CDR3 is CASSLLARTRSSYEQYF. The CDR3 nucleotides are TGCGCCAGCAGCCTCCTCGCCCGGACACGCAGCTCCTACGAGCAGTACTTC.

This clone was counted a single time. V gene TRBV2 combines with J gene TRBJ2-7; TRBD1 matches at 10 bases. CDR1 is SNHLY, CDR2 FYNNEI, per germline. This CDR3 region has 14 residues. Trimming took 5 bases from V and 2 from J; bases not matched to a gene: 3. CDR3 bases: TGTGCCAGCAGTCCGGGACAGGGGACCTACGAGCAGTACTTC. It codes for CASSPGQGTYEQYF. Full variable domain (missing parts from reference TRBV2 and TRBJ2-7): EPEVTQTPSHQVTQMGQEVILRCVPISNHLYFYWYRQILGQKVEFLVSFYNNEISEKSEIFDDQFSVERPDGSNFTLKIRSTKLEDSAMYFCASSPGQGTYEQYFGPGTRLTVT.

CDR3 in amino acids: CASSTYRGTTYNEQFF. The CDR3 DNA sequence: TGTGCCAGCAGCACATATAGAGGGACCACCTACAATGAGCAGTTCTTC. The V and J genes are TRBV7-9 and TRBJ2-1; either TRBD1 or TRBD2 may fit D (5 bases each). Trimming took off 5 bases at V and 2 bases at J, with 16 bases between the two ends. CDR1 and CDR2 (germline): SEHNR, FQNEAQ (reference sequence). CDR3 length equals 16 residues.

The rearrangement joins TRBV6-6 to TRBJ2-7; D call uncertain. The CDR3 consists of 13 residues. The V end lost 2 bases, the J end lost 3 bases, and 8 bases lay between the germline ends. From germline, CDR1 is MNHNY and CDR2 SVGAGI (reference sequence). CDR3 sequence reads: CASSYVANYEQYF. Here the CDR3 DNA reads TGTGCCAGCAGTTACGTTGCGAACTACGAGCAGTACTTC.

The chain combines TRBV4-1 with TRBJ1-5; no clear D. V lost 4 bases and J lost 1, with 17 bases in between. This CDR3 is built from 17 residues. Germline CDR1 MGHRA, CDR2 YSYEKL. CDR3 nucleotides: TGCGCCAGCAGCCCCTCTAGGGAGAGGGAGAGCAATCAGCCCCAGCATTTT. Residues: CASSPSRERESNQPQHF.

The rearrangement joins TRBV6-1 to TRBJ1-2, with 7 positions matching TRBD1. The CDR3 extends over 15 amino acids. Germline trimming cut 0 bases from V and 4 bases from J; bases unmatched to any gene: 5. Germline lookup yields CDR1 MNHNS and CDR2 SASEGT. The CDR3: CASSEATGTVYGYTF. The CDR3 region has the DNA TGTGCCAGCAGTGAAGCCACCGGGACAGTCTATGGCTACACCTTC.

This clone was seen a few times. The chain couples TRBV4-1 to TRBJ2-3; 12 positions match TRBD2. Germline V gene data show CDR1 as MGHRA and CDR2 as YSYEKL. V was pared by 4 bases and J by 4 bases, with 6 bases of the junction left unmatched. The CDR3 spans 16 residues. CDR3 sequence reads: CASSLLLAGGSDTQYF. CDR3 in DNA: TGCGCCAGCAGCCTCCTACTAGCGGGAGGCTCAGATACGCAGTATTTT.

The rearrangement joins TRBV5-1 to TRBJ2-1; D not resolved. V was trimmed by 4 bases and J by 6 bases, leaving 8 bases between them. Germline V gene data show CDR1 as SGHRS and CDR2 as YFSETQ. The CDR3 loop spans 12 amino acids. DNA of the CDR3: TGCGCCAGCAGCGACTTGGGCAATGAGCAGTTCTTC. It translates to CASSDLGNEQFF.

The chain uses TRBV7-8 and TRBJ2-7, with D possibly matching TRBD2 (6 bases). Trimming cost V 2 bases and J 3 bases, with 14 bases left between them. This CDR3 is 15 amino acids long. Germline CDR1 SGHVS, CDR2 FQNEAQ. The CDR3 here is CASSLRVSDYYEQYF. The CDR3 DNA reads as TGTGCCAGCAGCTTACGAGTCTCGGACTACTACGAGCAGTACTTC.

V gene TRBV19 combines with J gene TRBJ1-1; D is unclear. The CDR3 covers 13 residues. V was shortened by 1 base and J by 9 bases, with 12 bases between the two germline ends. Per germline, CDR1 LNHDA and CDR2 SQIVND (reference sequence). The CDR3 loop is CASSIGGRSKAFF. In DNA, the CDR3 is TGTGCCAGTAGTATAGGAGGGAGGAGTAAAGCTTTCTTT.

This rearrangement joins TRBV4-1 to TRBJ2-3, with 7 bases lining up with TRBD1. Unmatched junction bases numbered 14, after V lost 1 base and J lost 4 bases. Germline CDR1 and CDR2: MGHRA and YSYEKL. The CDR3 covers 18 residues. Here the CDR3 reads CASSQVPYRGPRADTQYF. The CDR3 DNA follows: TGCGCCAGCAGCCAAGTGCCCTACAGGGGTCCTAGGGCAGATACGCAGTATTTT.

This clone has just a few counts. This chain uses TRBV28 with TRBJ1-3, with D tentatively TRBD1 (6 bases). Trimming stripped 5 bases from V and 2 bases from J, with 16 bases between. The CDR3 is made up of 16 amino acids. The germline V gene encodes CDR1 MDHEN and CDR2 SYDVKM. This CDR3 is CASSLSGTLTGNTIYF. The DNA for the CDR3 is TGTGCCAGCAGTCTCTCCGGGACACTCACTGGAAACACCATATATTTT.

This clone came up a few times. The chain recombines TRBV11-2 with TRBJ2-5, with D maybe TRBD2 (6 bases). V was shortened by 4 bases and J by 5 bases, with 17 bases between the two germline ends. Germline CDR1 SGHAT, CDR2 FQNNGV. This CDR3 region has 15 residues. The CDR3 nucleotides are TGTGCCAGCAGCTCCCGCCCCACTAGCATGGAGACCCAGTACTTC. Its translation is CASSSRPTSMETQYF.

V usage is TRBV30 and J usage is TRBJ2-5, with D possibly TRBD1 on 7 matching bases. Germline assignment: CDR1 GTSNPN and CDR2 SVGIG (reference sequence). CDR3 size: 12 residues. CDR3 in amino acids: CALAGGGETQYF. CDR3 DNA: TGTGCGTTGGCAGGGGGAGGAGAGACCCAGTACTTC. Full variable domain (remainder filled in from reference TRBV30 and TRBJ2-5): SQTIHQWPATLVQPVGSPLSLECTVEGTSNPNLYWYRQAAGRGLQLLFYSVGIGQISSEVPQNLSASRPQDRQFILSSKKLLLSDSGFYLCALAGGGETQYFGPGTRLLVL.

The chain links TRBV29-1 to TRBJ1-2, with 7 bases matching TRBD1. The CDR3 consists of 13 residues. V dropped 0 bases and J dropped 8; count of bases not matched to a gene: 6. CDR1 is SQVTM, CDR2 ANQGSEA, per germline. The CDR3 DNA is TGCAGCGTTGAAGAATATATCAGGGGGGGCTACACCTTC. This translates into CSVEEYIRGGYTF.

V gene TRBV19 combines with J gene TRBJ2-2; weak D call: TRBD1 (6 bases). CDR3 length: 14 residues. Per the germline V gene, CDR1 is LNHDA and CDR2 is SQIVND (reference sequence). V shed 3 bases and J shed 5 bases, with 10 bases lying between them. Here the CDR3 reads CASSIDRQTGELFF. The CDR3 bases are TGTGCCAGTAGTATCGACAGGCAAACCGGGGAGCTGTTTTTT.

The rearrangement uses TRBV5-1 and TRBJ1-4; D ambiguous. Trimming took 0 bases from V and 2 from J, leaving 5 bases between them. The germline V gene encodes CDR1 SGHRS and CDR2 YFSETQ. The CDR3 contains 14 residues. The CDR3 DNA is TGCGCCAGCAGCTTGGGGTTCACTAATGAAAAACTGTTTTTT. This translates into CASSLGFTNEKLFF.

This clone was detected only once. V and J are TRBV2 and TRBJ2-6, with D hard to call. From germline, CDR1 is SNHLY and CDR2 FYNNEI. There are 14 residues in the CDR3. Deletions cut 6 bases from V and 0 bases from J, with 6 bases between. In nucleotides, the CDR3 is TGTGCCAGCAGGGGTTACTCTGGGGCCAACGTCCTGACTTTC. Translated, it gives CASRGYSGANVLTF.